The sequence of this TCR beta chain was determined in a study of cytomegalovirus exposure and HLA in healthy donors. Unmatched junction bases numbered 1, after V lost 3 bases and J lost 3 bases. The germline V gene has CDR1 LGHNT and CDR2 FRNRAP. The CDR3 spans 13 residues. Details on this clone: As yet, its antigen is unknown.

General observations from the study: The study labeled approximately 150 TCR beta chains cytomegalovirus-associated. Most TCR sequences were uncommon, yet certain public TCRs appeared in many donors. Earlier analysis found most TCR beta V segments productive about 87% or about 30% of the time.

This PCR relied on a set of 60 Vbeta primers and 13 Jbeta primers. This table comes from immunoSEQ multiplex PCR, and its TCRdb copy is limited to in-frame clones, with some not included. This sample has about 170,000 clones; about 62% occur once, and the top ten carry under 3%. The rearrangement links TRBV12-5 to TRBJ2-5; 7 bases agree with TRBD2. Sequencing was carried out using PBMCs. The source of this sequence is a man aged 35 to 55 in good health and CMV-seronegative. The CDR3 DNA reads TGTGCTAGTGGTTTCGGGGGGAAAGAGACCCAGTACTTC. It translates to CASGFGGKETQYF.